The T cell receptor (beta chain) described here comes from a study of blood T cell repertoires in COVID-19. Background on the study: Specimens from acute and convalescent COVID-19 originated in the United States, Italy and Spain. T cells, B-cell-depleted T cells, or PBMCs provided the cDNA or gDNA that served as material.

In the authors' methods: Counts of nucleated cells, estimated from reference gene primer amplification, were obtained. Data came from immunoSEQ multiplex PCR; TCRdb stores just in-frame clones and leaves some out. That table furnishes V, J and clone size, whereas the DNA furnished D and trimming. This sample has about 240,000 clones, with about 81% found just once. Germline V gene sequence: CDR1 PRHDT, CDR2 FYEKMQ (reference sequence). This CDR3 has 16 residues. V lost 5 bases, J lost 8 bases, and 17 bases stayed unmatched. Source material: peripheral blood. This receptor was identified in a woman between 55 and 75 years old with active or convalescent COVID-19. This chain uses TRBV13 with TRBJ1-2, with TRBD1 matching over 7 bases. CDR3 region: CASSLRQGGGLGGYTF. In DNA form, the CDR3 reads TGTGCCAGCAGCCTGCGTCAGGGGGGCGGCTTGGGAGGCTACACCTTC.